The next 27 T cell receptor beta chains were all read from a single sample in a study of cytomegalovirus exposure and HLA in healthy donors. Using immunoSEQ multiplex PCR, the repertoire was profiled, and TCRdb retains in-frame clones only, with some absent. In the table there are 200,000 or so clones, about 90% of which are singletons. Source material: PBMCs. Receptor source: a woman aged 18 to 35 in good health and CMV-seronegative.

This clone was counted once. The chain joins TRBV6-5 to TRBJ2-2; tentatively, D is TRBD1 (5 bases). CDR1 and CDR2 from the germline V gene are MNHEY and SVGAGI. Deletions cut 11 bases from V and 5 bases from J, with 21 bases between. CDR3 length: 15 residues. DNA of the CDR3: TGTGCCTCCCGCCCAGACAGTAGGGATACCGGGGAGCTGTTTTTT. This encodes CASRPDSRDTGELFF.

This chain connects TRBV6-6 to TRBJ2-7; 10 nucleotides match TRBD1. Germline V gene data show CDR1 as MNHNY and CDR2 as SVGAGI (reference sequence). V was clipped by 5 bases and J by 4 bases; unmatched bases: 5. The CDR3 has 14 residues. Here the CDR3 reads CASSTGTGVYEQYF. The CDR3, as DNA: TGTGCCAGCAGTACCGGGACAGGGGTTTACGAGCAGTACTTC.

The rearrangement uses TRBV5-1 and TRBJ1-2, with 8 bases that match TRBD1. Germline-derived CDR1 and CDR2 are SGHRS and YFSETQ. J was trimmed by 2 bases and V by 5 bases; bases with no gene match: 8. This CDR3 contains 15 residues. CDR3 residues: CASRTTGANNYGYTF. DNA for the CDR3: TGCGCCAGCAGGACGACAGGGGCGAACAACTATGGCTACACCTTC.

This clone came up once. This chain joins TRBV6-5 and TRBJ1-1; no definite D call. Trimming took off 5 bases at V and 3 bases at J, with 13 bases between the two ends. The V gene's germline CDR1 is MNHEY and CDR2 SVGAGI. CDR3 length: 14 residues. CDR3 DNA sequence: TGTGCCAGCAGTCCCTCGCCAGGTCACACTGAAGCTTTCTTT. Amino acids: CASSPSPGHTEAFF.

The genes are TRBV5-4 and TRBJ2-3; TRBD2 matches at 8 bases. V lost 1 base, J lost 14 bases, and 6 bases stayed unmatched. CDR1 and CDR2 from the germline V gene are SGHNT and YYREEE (reference sequence). CDR3 size: 12 residues. Here the CDR3 reads CASSLSSGRGYF. CDR3 DNA sequence: TGTGCCAGCAGCTTGTCAAGCGGGAGAGGGTATTTT.

The chain couples TRBV5-4 to TRBJ1-3; 8 positions agree with TRBD1. Trimming removed 7 bases from V and 7 bases from J; junction bases left unmatched: 1. CDR1 is SGHNT and CDR2 is YYREEE in the germline V gene (reference sequence). The CDR3 runs to 11 residues. The CDR3 protein is CASGTGNTIYF. The CDR3 nucleotides read TGTGCCAGCGGGACAGGCAACACCATATATTTT.

The chain has TRBV7-6 and TRBJ1-1; D is uncertain. This CDR3 has 15 residues. The V and J ends lost 2 bases and 4 bases respectively, with 14 bases between them. The V gene's germline CDR1 is SGHVS and CDR2 FNYEAQ. CDR3 sequence reads: CASSLKPLGSTEAFF. The CDR3 bases are TGTGCCAGCAGCTTAAAGCCTCTAGGTTCCACTGAAGCTTTCTTT.

In its sample, this clone was seen once. CDR3 nucleotides: TGTGCCAGCAGCCCGGGACTACGACAATACGAGCAGTACTTC. Translation gives CASSPGLRQYEQYF. The chain combines TRBV11-2 with TRBJ2-7; 7 bases agree with TRBD2. Looked up from germline, CDR1 is SGHAT and CDR2 is FQNNGV. V dropped 5 bases and J dropped 4; count of bases not matched to a gene: 8. The CDR3 has 14 amino acids.

V and J are TRBV12-5 and TRBJ2-1; 9 positions agree with TRBD2. Unmatched junction bases numbered 9, after V lost 6 bases and J lost 9 bases. The CDR3 has 14 amino acids. The germline CDR1 and CDR2 sequences are LGHNT and FRNRAP. For the CDR3, the DNA is TGTGCTAGTGGACCCTCCGGGCGGGGGGGTGAGCAGTTCTTC. This gives the protein CASGPSGRGGEQFF. The complete variable domain, with remaining parts taken from reference TRBV12-5 and TRBJ2-1, reads DARVTQTPRHKVTEMGQEVTMRCQPILGHNTVFWYRQTMMQGLELLAYFRNRAPLDDSGMPKDRFSAEMPDATLATLKIQPSEPRDSAVYFCASGPSGRGGEQFFGPGTRLTVL.

This clone has more than one count but fewer than ten. The chain combines TRBV10-3 with TRBJ2-1; 9 positions match TRBD1. Germline values: CDR1 ENHRY, CDR2 SYGVKD. V shed 3 bases and J 6 bases; nucleotides not matched to a gene: 9. The CDR3 contains 16 residues. The CDR3 DNA reads as TGTGCCATCAGTGACCCTTCAAGACAGGGGGGCAATGAGCAGTTCTTC. The encoded protein is CAISDPSRQGGNEQFF.

V gene TRBV28 combines with J gene TRBJ1-2; D not certain. The V gene's germline CDR1 is MDHEN and CDR2 SYDVKM. The CDR3 sequence is 15 residues long. V lost 6 bases and J 5 bases, leaving 19 bases between the germline ends. The CDR3 DNA reads TGTGCCAGCAGGTTACCCCGACTGCTCGGGTATGGCTACACCTTC. This translates into CASRLPRLLGYGYTF.

This clone was counted a single time. The rearrangement uses TRBV5-1 and TRBJ2-1; 7 bases map to TRBD1. The germline V gene encodes CDR1 SGHRS and CDR2 YFSETQ. The V segment lost 0 bases and the J segment 0 bases; nucleotides outside the gene matches: 9. The CDR3 extends over 18 amino acids. CDR3 nucleotide sequence: TGCGCCAGCAGCTTGGGAAGGGGACAGATGACCTCCTACAATGAGCAGTTCTTC. Protein sequence: CASSLGRGQMTSYNEQFF.

The chain joins TRBV19 to TRBJ2-3; 7 bases are a match to TRBD2. There are 14 residues in the CDR3. Germline trimming cut 10 bases from V and 2 bases from J; bases unmatched to any gene: 9. Per germline, CDR1 LNHDA and CDR2 SQIVND (reference sequence). The CDR3 region has the DNA TGTGCCACGCAGAGGCGGGAGCTCACAGATACGCAGTATTTT. Its translation: CATQRRELTDTQYF. The full variable domain, completed using reference TRBV19 and TRBJ2-3, is DGGITQSPKYLFRKEGQNVTLSCEQNLNHDAMYWYRQDPGQGLRLIYYSQIVNDFQKGDIAEGYSVSREKKESFPLTVTSAQKNPTAFYLCATQRRELTDTQYFGPGTRLTVL.

This sequence joins TRBV5-1 and TRBJ1-1; D gene uncertain. The length of the CDR3 is 13 residues. V was shortened by 0 bases and J by 5 bases, with 8 bases between the two germline ends. Germline-derived CDR1 and CDR2 are SGHRS and YFSETQ. The CDR3 region has the DNA TGCGCCAGCAGCTTGGTCAGAGGGACTGAAGCTTTCTTT. This sequence encodes CASSLVRGTEAFF.

The V and J genes are TRBV15 and TRBJ1-1; D might be TRBD1 (5 bases). Trimming left V 0 bases short and J 14 bases short, with 22 bases between. This CDR3 spans 15 amino acids. Germline V gene lookup returns CDR1 LNHNV and CDR2 YYDKDF (reference sequence). The CDR3 region is CATSRDGPGLKEGFF. The DNA of the CDR3 is TGTGCCACCAGCAGAGATGGACCGGGACTGAAAGAGGGGTTCTTT.

This clone appeared a few times. The gene calls are TRBV12-5 and TRBJ2-1, with a weak D call TRBD2 (5 bases). The CDR3 consists of 13 residues. Between the trimmed V and J ends, which lost 7 bases and 4 bases, there was a span of 11 bases. Germline lookup yields CDR1 LGHNT and CDR2 FRNRAP. Here the CDR3 reads CASARTEYNEQFF. The CDR3 DNA is TGTGCTAGTGCCAGGACTGAGTACAATGAGCAGTTCTTC.

The CDR3 loop reads CASSLDRAGEQYF. CDR3 DNA: TGTGCCAGCAGCTTAGACAGGGCAGGGGAGCAGTACTTC. This chain uses TRBV11-2 with TRBJ2-7, with a possible D match to TRBD1 (5 bases). Trimming left V 0 bases short and J 7 bases short, with 10 bases between. This CDR3 spans 13 amino acids. Germline-derived CDR1 and CDR2 are SGHAT and FQNNGV.

The CDR3 region has the DNA TGCAGCGTTGAGGGGGGAGGGCCGAACACTGAAGCTTTCTTT. Its protein product is CSVEGGGPNTEAFF. J is TRBJ1-1 and V is TRBV29-1; D is perhaps TRBD1 (5 bases). Germline V gene data show CDR1 as SQVTM and CDR2 as ANQGSEA. Trimming removed 3 bases at V and 1 base at J, with 12 bases between. The CDR3 extends over 14 amino acids.

This clone was seen a few times. The chain couples TRBV15 to TRBJ2-7; D gene uncertain. V was pared by 4 bases and J by 1 base, with 8 bases between. CDR3 size: 13 residues. CDR1 LNHNV and CDR2 YYDKDF come from the germline V gene (reference sequence). This CDR3 is CATSTGLSYEQYF. The DNA for the CDR3 is TGTGCCACCAGCACCGGTCTTTCCTACGAGCAGTACTTC.

The genes are TRBV27 and TRBJ1-5, with D perhaps matching TRBD1 (5 bases). The length of the CDR3 is 16 residues. CDR1 is MNHEY, CDR2 SMNVEV, per germline (reference sequence). Deletions cut 2 bases from V and 5 bases from J, with 16 bases between. The CDR3 here is CASSLIRGAGDQPQHF. As DNA, the CDR3 is TGTGCCAGCAGTTTAATTCGCGGCGCGGGGGATCAGCCCCAGCATTTT.

The J gene is TRBJ1-1, the V gene TRBV15; D uncertain. Germline assignment: CDR1 LNHNV and CDR2 YYDKDF (reference sequence). V gave up 0 bases and J gave up 5 bases, with 10 bases separating them. The CDR3 sequence is 14 residues long. The CDR3: CATSRDLVLTEAFF. The CDR3 DNA follows: TGTGCCACCAGCAGAGATCTCGTATTGACTGAAGCTTTCTTT. Filled out from reference TRBV15 and TRBJ1-1, the complete variable domain reads DAMVIQNPRYQVTQFGKPVTLSCSQTLNHNVMYWYQQKSSQAPKLLFHYYDKDFNNEADTPDNFQSRRPNTSFCFLDIRSPGLGDTAMYLCATSRDLVLTEAFFGQGTRLTVV.

The chain recombines TRBV18 with TRBJ1-1; TRBD1 matches at 7 bases. In germline, CDR1 is KGHSH, CDR2 LQKENI. Trimming removed 0 bases from V and 6 bases from J; junction bases left unmatched: 4. This CDR3 is 14 amino acids long. The CDR3 here is CASSPPGDRPEAFF. In nucleotides, the CDR3 is TGTGCCAGCTCACCACCGGGGGACAGACCTGAAGCTTTCTTT. Together with reference TRBV18 and TRBJ1-1, the CDR3 gives the full variable domain: NAGVMQNPRHLVRRRGQEARLRCSPMKGHSHVYWYRQLPEEGLKFMVYLQKENIIDESGMPKERFSAEFPKEGPSILRIQQVVRGDSAAYFCASSPPGDRPEAFFGQGTRLTVV.

The count of this clone is one. The V and J genes are TRBV11-2 and TRBJ1-1; possible D gene TRBD1, 6 bases. The germline V gene has CDR1 SGHAT and CDR2 FQNNGV. Trimming stripped 6 bases from V and 0 bases from J, with 14 bases between. This CDR3 comprises 15 residues. The CDR3: CASSYTGPMNTEAFF. In nucleotides, the CDR3 is TGTGCCAGCAGTTACACAGGGCCCATGAACACTGAAGCTTTCTTT.

This sequence joins TRBV9 and TRBJ2-5; TRBD2 matches at 7 bases. Trimming cost V 4 bases and J 2 bases; bases outside gene matches: 8. This CDR3 spans 15 amino acids. Germline assignment: CDR1 SGDLS and CDR2 YYNGEE. The CDR3 loop is CASSMREWSQETQYF. Written as DNA, the CDR3 is TGTGCCAGCAGCATGCGGGAGTGGAGTCAAGAGACCCAGTACTTC.

The chain employs TRBV6-1 and TRBJ2-7; D unclear. Trimming removed 2 bases from V and 9 bases from J, with 17 bases in between. The V gene's germline CDR1 is MNHNS and CDR2 SASEGT. The CDR3 is 14 amino acids. CDR3 DNA: TGTGCCAGCAGTGAACAAGGTCTTGTAGGCGGGCAGTACTTC. This sequence encodes CASSEQGLVGGQYF.

This rearrangement joins TRBV7-8 to TRBJ1-3; D not resolved. V gave up 0 bases and J gave up 4 bases, with 7 bases separating them. Germline V lookup: CDR1 SGHVS, CDR2 FQNEAQ. The CDR3 extends over 14 amino acids. The CDR3 region is CASSLAAGGNTIYF. CDR3 coding DNA: TGTGCCAGCAGCTTAGCTGCGGGAGGAAACACCATATATTTT.

This chain links TRBV29-1 with TRBJ1-3, with D possibly TRBD1 on 6 matching bases. The CDR3 extends over 12 amino acids. CDR1 and CDR2 from the germline V gene are SQVTM and ANQGSEA. The V end was cut by 5 bases, the J end by 8 bases, with 13 bases between. In DNA, the CDR3 is TGCAGCGTTTCACAGGGCCAGGACACCATATATTTT. It translates to CSVSQGQDTIYF.